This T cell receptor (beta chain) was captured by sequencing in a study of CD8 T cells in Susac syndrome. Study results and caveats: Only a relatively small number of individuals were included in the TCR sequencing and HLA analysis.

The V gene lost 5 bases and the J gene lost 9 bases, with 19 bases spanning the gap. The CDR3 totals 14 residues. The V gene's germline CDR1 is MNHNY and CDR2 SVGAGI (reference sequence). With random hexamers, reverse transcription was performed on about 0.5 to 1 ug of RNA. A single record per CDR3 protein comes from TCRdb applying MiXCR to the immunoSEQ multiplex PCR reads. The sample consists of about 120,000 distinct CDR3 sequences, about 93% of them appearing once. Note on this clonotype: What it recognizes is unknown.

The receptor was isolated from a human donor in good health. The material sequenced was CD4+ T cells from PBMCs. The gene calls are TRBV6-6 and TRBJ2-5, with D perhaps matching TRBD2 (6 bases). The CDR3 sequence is CASSATGLRAAQYF. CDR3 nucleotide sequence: TGTGCCAGCAGTGCTACGGGACTCCGGGCGGCCCAGTACTTC.